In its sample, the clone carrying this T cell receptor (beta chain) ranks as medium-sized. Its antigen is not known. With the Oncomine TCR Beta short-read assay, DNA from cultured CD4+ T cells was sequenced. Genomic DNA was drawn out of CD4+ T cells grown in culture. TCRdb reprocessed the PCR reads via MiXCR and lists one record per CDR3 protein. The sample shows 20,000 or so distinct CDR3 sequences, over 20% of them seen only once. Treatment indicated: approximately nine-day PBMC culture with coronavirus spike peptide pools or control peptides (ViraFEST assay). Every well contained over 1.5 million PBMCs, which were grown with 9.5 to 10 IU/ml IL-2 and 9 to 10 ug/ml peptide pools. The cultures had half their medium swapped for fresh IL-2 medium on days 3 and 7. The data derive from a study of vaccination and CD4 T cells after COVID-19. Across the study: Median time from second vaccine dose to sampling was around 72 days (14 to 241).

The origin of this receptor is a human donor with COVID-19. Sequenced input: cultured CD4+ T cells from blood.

For the CDR3, the DNA is TGTGCCAGCAGAGGACAGGACAATCAGCCCCAGCATTTT. Protein sequence: CASRGQDNQPQHF. The genes are TRBV2 and TRBJ1-5, with 7 bases matching TRBD1. The V segment lost 6 bases and the J segment 3 bases; nucleotides outside the gene matches: 2. The CDR3 runs 13 residues. Looked up from germline, CDR1 is SNHLY and CDR2 is FYNNEI. The full variable domain, completed using reference TRBV2 and TRBJ1-5, is EPEVTQTPSHQVTQMGQEVILRCVPISNHLYFYWYRQILGQKVEFLVSFYNNEISEKSEIFDDQFSVERPDGSNFTLKIRSTKLEDSAMYFCASRGQDNQPQHFGDGTRLSIL.